The rows below give T cell receptor beta chains drawn from one sample of a study of T cells in Graves' hyperthyroidism and ophthalmopathy. MiXCR, run by TCRdb on the multiplex PCR reads, gives a single entry per CDR3 protein. The sample gives some 720,000 distinct CDR3 sequences, less than 20% of which show up once; approximately 8.4% is in the top ten. Sequenced material: blood. The receptors derive from a man aged 18 to 35 with Graves' hyperthyroidism. Each CDR3 is given with its conserved first and last residue. The D gene is left open where the match is weak. Size is stated for part of the rows, as once, few or many counts, or as a class when the clone is expanded.

16,TRBD2,many,TRBJ2-7,TRBV7-9,CASSPQDREGRYEQYF,TGTGCCAGCAGCCCGCAAGACCGGGAGGGCCGGTACGAGCAGTACTTC
14,.,many,TRBJ2-3,TRBV28,CASAVSTSTDTQYF,TGTGCCAGCGCAGTATCTACTAGCACAGATACGCAGTATTTT
14,.,.,TRBJ1-1,TRBV28,CASSSDTVNTEAFF,TGTGCCAGCAGTTCGGACACCGTTAACACTGAAGCTTTCTTT
17,TRBD1,.,TRBJ2-6,TRBV10-2,CASIAGTDLTGANVLTF,TGCGCCAGCATCGCCGGGACAGACCTAACGGGGGCCAACGTCCTGACTTTC
15,TRBD2,few,TRBJ2-1,TRBV25-1,CASSPGGGAYNEQFF,TGTGCCAGCAGCCCCGGGGGGGGCGCCTACAATGAGCAGTTCTTC
15,.,few,TRBJ2-2,TRBV5-5,CASSFAVENTGELFF,TGTGCCAGCAGCTTCGCGGTCGAGAACACCGGGGAGCTGTTTTTT
12,.,.,TRBJ1-2,TRBV28,CASSLLAGGYTF,TGTGCCAGCAGTTTGCTAGCGGGAGGCTACACCTTC
12,.,few,TRBJ1-1,TRBV29-1,CSVTHMNTEAFF,TGCAGCGTTACTCACATGAACACTGAAGCTTTCTTT
16,.,.,TRBJ1-2,TRBV10-3,CAISESRSLGGYGYTF,TGTGCCATCAGTGAGAGCAGGTCCCTGGGAGGCTATGGCTACACCTTC
13,TRBD1,many,TRBJ2-7,TRBV6-2/TRBV6-3,CASSWRTGSEQYF,TGTGCCAGCAGTTGGCGGACAGGCAGCGAGCAGTACTTC
14,TRBD1,many,TRBJ2-5,TRBV6-2/TRBV6-3,CASFSQGALETQYF,TGTGCCAGCTTCTCACAGGGGGCCTTGGAGACCCAGTACTTC
16,.,many,TRBJ2-3,TRBV20-1,CSAILREQPGTDTQYF,TGCAGTGCTATATTGAGGGAGCAACCAGGCACAGATACGCAGTATTTT
15,.,.,TRBJ2-7,TRBV6-2/TRBV6-3,CASSYSGDHTYEQYF,TGTGCCAGCAGTTACTCGGGGGACCACACCTACGAGCAGTACTTC
16,TRBD2,few,TRBJ2-6,TRBV5-1,CASSLIAGAGANVLTF,TGCGCCAGCAGCTTGATAGCGGGAGCTGGGGCCAACGTCCTGACTTTC
15,.,.,TRBJ1-1,TRBV4-1,CASSQEGRQNTEAFF,TGCGCCAGCAGCCAGGAAGGGAGACAGAACACTGAAGCTTTCTTT
12,.,.,TRBJ1-1,TRBV20-1,CSVMGGKPEAFF,TGCAGTGTCATGGGGGGGAAACCTGAAGCTTTCTTT
12,.,.,TRBJ2-4,TRBV20-1,CSARDYQWIQYF,TGCAGTGCTAGAGATTATCAATGGATTCAGTACTTC
13,.,few,TRBJ1-1,TRBV6-1,CASSDDWNTEAFF,TGTGCCAGCAGTGACGACTGGAACACTGAAGCTTTCTTT
13,TRBD1,few,TRBJ1-2,TRBV6-1,CASRDPGGIGYTF,TGTGCCAGCAGGGATCCAGGGGGCATCGGCTACACCTTC
18,TRBD2,.,TRBJ2-2,TRBV5-1,CASSARLAGVGNTGELFF,TGCGCCAGCAGCGCGAGGCTAGCGGGAGTGGGGAACACCGGGGAGCTGTTTTTT